These T cell receptor beta chains were read from a single sample in a study of blood T cell repertoires in COVID-19. Sequencing was performed with immunoSEQ multiplex PCR; in TCRdb, only in-frame clones are kept and a portion is missing. The data show more than 250,000 clones, around 88% seen once. Sequencing used peripheral blood. All receptors derive from a woman in her twenties or thirties with COVID-19, enrolled during active disease. CDR3s include the opening cysteine and the closing phenylalanine or tryptophan. The D gene is left open where the match is weak. A row's size may be missing; if present it is once, few, many or a size class.

clone_size j_call d_call v_call cdr3_aa cdr3_nt
once TRBJ1-2 . TRBV5-1 CASSVTPREYYGYTF TGCGCCAGCAGCGTGACTCCAAGGGAGTACTATGGCTACACCTTC
many TRBJ1-3 TRBD1 TRBV5-4 CASSLSLRTGRTGNTIYF TGTGCCAGCAGCTTATCTCTGAGGACAGGGAGGACCGGAAACACCATATATTTT
many TRBJ2-1 . TRBV12-3/TRBV12-4 CASSLRDWVLHVF TGTGCCAGCAGTTTAAGGGACTGGGTGCTCCACGTCTTC
. TRBJ1-4 TRBD1 TRBV12-3/TRBV12-4 CASSLGQDNYERF TGTGCCAGCAGTTTGGGACAGGATAATTATGAGCGGTTT
. TRBJ1-6 . TRBV5-4 CASSLGRGSRSPLHF TGTGCCAGCAGCTTGGGCAGGGGTAGTCGATCACCCCTCCACTTT
. TRBJ2-7 . TRBV6-1 CASSESSLMSSYEQYF TGTGCCAGCAGTGAATCTAGCCTAATGAGCTCCTACGAGCAGTACTTC
. TRBJ1-2 . TRBV5-7 CASSITGYGYTF TGTGCCAGCAGCATTACAGGCTATGGCTACACCTTC
. TRBJ1-6 . TRBV6-6 CASSYLKGMGNSPLHF TGTGCCAGCAGTTACCTTAAGGGGATGGGCAATTCACCCCTCCACTTT
. TRBJ1-2 . TRBV29-1 CSVEGGRGQNYGYTF TGCAGCGTTGAAGGCGGCAGGGGACAAAACTATGGCTACACCTTC
. TRBJ2-3 . TRBV19 CASSYRVSTDTQYF TGTGCCAGTAGTTACAGGGTCAGCACAGATACGCAGTATTTT
. TRBJ2-2 . TRBV2 CASNWGENTGELFF TGTGCCAGCAATTGGGGGGAGAACACCGGGGAGCTGTTTTTT
. TRBJ1-2 . TRBV28 CASSPGTPNYGYTF TGTGCCAGCAGTCCCGGGACACCCAACTATGGCTACACCTTC
. TRBJ2-1 . TRBV5-1 CASSGLKDEQFF TGCGCCAGCAGCGGACTCAAAGATGAGCAGTTCTTC
. TRBJ1-1 . TRBV5-1 CASREGNTEAFF TGCGCCAGCAGGGAGGGGAACACTGAAGCTTTCTTT
once TRBJ1-2 . TRBV9 CASSPPKGHRYTF TGTGCCAGCAGCCCACCGAAGGGACATCGCTACACCTTC
. TRBJ2-2 . TRBV7-9 CASSLVAGTGELFF TGTGCCAGCAGCTTAGTAGCAGGGACCGGGGAGCTGTTTTTT
. TRBJ1-1 . TRBV7-9 CASSLQHITGSDAFF TGTGCCAGCAGCTTACAACACATCACGGGGAGTGATGCTTTCTTT
. TRBJ1-1 . TRBV5-1 CASSLNGGDTEAFF TGCGCCAGCAGCCTGAATGGGGGGGACACTGAAGCTTTCTTT
. TRBJ1-3 . TRBV9 CASSAQVISGNTIYF TGTGCCAGCAGCGCACAGGTGATCTCTGGAAACACCATATATTTT
. TRBJ2-5 TRBD1 TRBV3-1/TRBV3-2 CASSQGTGEVTQYF TGTGCCAGCAGCCAAGGGACAGGGGAGGTGACCCAGTACTTC
. TRBJ1-2 . TRBV2 CASSGQGLYGYTF TGTGCCAGCAGTGGGCAGGGACTCTATGGCTACACCTTC
. TRBJ1-5 . TRBV13 CASARGGANQPQHF TGTGCCAGCGCAAGGGGGGGTGCCAATCAGCCCCAGCATTTT
. TRBJ2-1 TRBD2 TRBV11-3 CASSLGLAGGQDNEQFF TGTGCCAGCAGCTTAGGACTAGCGGGGGGCCAGGACAATGAGCAGTTCTTC
. TRBJ1-1 . TRBV5-1 CASSLVGANTEAFF TGCGCCAGCAGCTTGGTAGGGGCGAACACTGAAGCTTTCTTT
. TRBJ1-2 TRBD1 TRBV28 CASMSRGQGYGYTF TGTGCCAGCATGAGCCGCGGACAGGGCTATGGCTACACCTTC
. TRBJ1-3 . TRBV30 CAWSPGDGNTIYF TGTGCCTGGAGCCCGGGGGACGGAAACACCATATATTTT
once TRBJ1-3 . TRBV30 CAWSHESVSGNTIYF TGTGCCTGGTCCCATGAGTCGGTCTCTGGAAACACCATATATTTT
. TRBJ1-1 . TRBV9 CASSETRGSTEAFF TGTGCCAGCAGCGAAACCAGGGGTAGCACTGAAGCTTTCTTT
. TRBJ2-7 TRBD1 TRBV9 CASSVTPGQAYEQYF TGTGCCAGCAGCGTAACCCCGGGACAGGCCTACGAGCAGTACTTC
. TRBJ1-4 TRBD1 TRBV28 CASSSGGQDNEKLFF TGTGCCAGCAGTTCAGGGGGGCAAGATAATGAAAAACTGTTTTTT
. TRBJ2-1 . TRBV5-1 CASSPLGEDSAYNEQFF TGCGCCAGCAGCCCGCTGGGCGAGGACAGTGCCTACAATGAGCAGTTCTTC
. TRBJ1-1 TRBD1 TRBV15 CATSRTRQGAEAFF TGTGCCACCAGCAGAACTAGACAGGGCGCTGAAGCTTTCTTT
. TRBJ2-5 TRBD1 TRBV12-3/TRBV12-4 CASSTRPDRGQYF TGTGCCAGCAGCACCCGCCCTGACAGGGGCCAGTACTTC
. TRBJ2-2 TRBD2 TRBV9 CASSVTGGSTGELFF TGTGCCAGCAGCGTAACGGGGGGAAGCACCGGGGAGCTGTTTTTT
. TRBJ1-3 . TRBV18 CASSATGGNTIYF TGTGCCAGCTCAGCGACAGGAGGAAACACCATATATTTT
. TRBJ1-5 . TRBV27 CASSLGFAGVNQPQHF TGTGCCAGCAGTTTAGGCTTTGCCGGGGTCAATCAGCCCCAGCATTTT
few TRBJ1-5 . TRBV6-1 CASSEARQPQHF TGTGCCAGCAGTGAAGCGCGTCAGCCCCAGCATTTT
. TRBJ2-1 TRBD1 TRBV4-1 CASSHTPPEDRAGNEQFF TGCGCCAGCAGCCATACCCCCCCGGAGGACAGGGCGGGAAATGAGCAGTTCTTC
once TRBJ2-2 . TRBV5-4 CASGPLGARTGELFF TGTGCCAGCGGCCCTCTGGGGGCGCGAACCGGGGAGCTGTTTTTT
few TRBJ2-1 . TRBV12-3/TRBV12-4 CASSPGVEQFF TGTGCCAGCAGTCCCGGGGTGGAGCAGTTCTTC
. TRBJ1-4 TRBD1 TRBV6-5 CASSFRQGGMRLFF TGTGCCAGCAGTTTCCGACAGGGGGGAATGCGGCTGTTTTTT
. TRBJ2-3 . TRBV6-5 CASSYDGESTDTQYF TGTGCCAGCAGTTATGATGGAGAAAGCACAGATACGCAGTATTTT
. TRBJ1-5 TRBD1 TRBV3-1/TRBV3-2 CASSLKRDRPLYSNQPQHF TGTGCCAGCAGCCTAAAGCGGGACAGGCCGCTGTATAGCAATCAGCCCCAGCATTTT